Listed here are 23 T cell receptor beta chains from one sample, sequenced in a study of T cell changes during pregnancy in multiple sclerosis. Libraries were prepared by immunoSEQ multiplex PCR; TCRdb keeps only in-frame clonotypes and omits some of them. The data contain about 61,000 clones, about nine tenths of them singletons. Sequenced material: peripheral blood, taken in the first trimester of pregnancy. All receptors come from a female donor in good health, enrolled as a control in a pregnancy study.

The chain's CDR3 is CASSRTRGNEKLFF. CDR3 coding DNA: TGTGCCAGCAGCCGTACCAGGGGGAATGAAAAACTGTTTTTT. This chain joins TRBV6-5 and TRBJ1-4; 7 nucleotides match TRBD1. Trimming took 6 bases from V and 5 from J; bases not matched to a gene: 6. The CDR3 is made up of 14 amino acids. CDR1 is MNHEY and CDR2 is SVGAGI in the germline V gene.

The gene calls are TRBV30 and TRBJ1-3; TRBD1 aligns across 8 bases. After removal of 5 bases from V and 0 bases from J, the junction contained 3 bases not matched to a gene. The germline gives CDR1 GTSNPN, CDR2 SVGIG (reference sequence). The CDR3 extends over 14 amino acids. In DNA, the CDR3 is TGTGCCTGGGCAACAGGGGGCTCTGGAAACACCATATATTTT. As protein: CAWATGGSGNTIYF.

This sequence joins TRBV30 and TRBJ1-2; TRBD1 matches at 7 bases. The CDR3 totals 14 residues. Germline CDR1 and CDR2: GTSNPN and SVGIG (reference sequence). The ends lost 4 bases at V and 3 bases at J; junction bases unmatched: 8. The DNA for the CDR3 is TGTGCCTGGACCCCTGACAGGGCGGACTATGGCTACACCTTC. Its protein is CAWTPDRADYGYTF.

V is TRBV13 and J is TRBJ1-5; no clear D gene. V lost 0 bases to trimming and J lost 0 bases, with 6 bases between them. The CDR3 spans 15 residues. CDR1 is PRHDT and CDR2 is FYEKMQ in the germline V gene (reference sequence). The CDR3 DNA reads as TGTGCCAGCAGCTTAGGGCTATATAGCAATCAGCCCCAGCATTTT. It encodes CASSLGLYSNQPQHF.

The V call is TRBV7-2, the J call TRBJ1-1, with D perhaps TRBD1 (5 bases). The germline V and J ends were trimmed by 5 bases and 1 base, with 11 bases remaining between them. Germline assignment: CDR1 SGHTA and CDR2 FQGNSA. The CDR3 runs 14 residues. The CDR3 protein is CASSPGHSNTEAFF. The CDR3 nucleotides are TGTGCCAGCAGCCCCGGACACTCGAACACTGAAGCTTTCTTT.

This chain links TRBV7-3 with TRBJ2-2; no definite D call. Germline V CDR1 and CDR2: SGHTA, FQGTGA. The CDR3 length is 13 residues. Trimming stripped 0 bases from V and 5 bases from J, with 4 bases between. CDR3 in DNA: TGTGCCAGCAGCTTAACGAGAACCGGGGAGCTGTTTTTT. It codes for CASSLTRTGELFF.

The chain carries TRBV10-3 and TRBJ2-2, with 9 bases identical to TRBD2. Trimming cost V 7 bases and J 2 bases; bases outside gene matches: 5. Germline loops: CDR1 ENHRY, CDR2 SYGVKD. This CDR3 spans 15 amino acids. In nucleotides, the CDR3 is TGTGCCATCAACAGCGGGGGGCCCAACACCGGGGAGCTGTTTTTT. As protein: CAINSGGPNTGELFF.

This clone was observed once. The V call is TRBV6-5, the J call TRBJ1-4; weak D call: TRBD1 (6 bases). V gave up 4 bases and J gave up 5 bases, with 11 bases separating them. The germline CDR1 and CDR2 sequences are MNHEY and SVGAGI. The CDR3 is 14 amino acids. The CDR3 coding sequence is TGTGCCAGCAGTTCGGGCAGGGGAAATGAAAAACTGTTTTTT. As protein: CASSSGRGNEKLFF.

The rearrangement joins TRBV7-2 to TRBJ1-1; D is unresolved. Germline V gene sequence: CDR1 SGHTA, CDR2 FQGNSA. The CDR3 consists of 15 residues. V lost 2 bases and J lost 0, with 10 bases in between. The DNA for the CDR3 is TGTGCCAGCAGCTTAAGCCCAGGAATGAACACTGAAGCTTTCTTT. This translates into CASSLSPGMNTEAFF.

The chain recombines TRBV30 with TRBJ2-2, with TRBD2 matching over 10 bases. J was trimmed by 5 bases and V by 6 bases; bases with no gene match: 6. The CDR3 has 14 amino acids. Germline assignment: CDR1 GTSNPN and CDR2 SVGIG (reference sequence). Here the CDR3 reads CACKLAGGTGELFF. In DNA form, the CDR3 reads TGTGCCTGCAAATTAGCGGGGGGAACCGGGGAGCTGTTTTTT. The full variable domain, with the rest looked up from reference TRBV30 and TRBJ2-2, is SQTIHQWPATLVQPVGSPLSLECTVEGTSNPNLYWYRQAAGRGLQLLFYSVGIGQISSEVPQNLSASRPQDRQFILSSKKLLLSDSGFYLCACKLAGGTGELFFGEGSRLTVL.

The J gene is TRBJ2-1, the V gene TRBV5-4; D is uncertain. Germline V lookup: CDR1 SGHNT, CDR2 YYREEE (reference sequence). The CDR3 is 17 amino acids. V gave up 0 bases and J gave up 0 bases, with 13 bases separating them. The CDR3 sequence is CASSLAEAPYSYNEQFF. DNA for the CDR3: TGTGCCAGCAGCTTGGCCGAAGCACCCTACTCCTACAATGAGCAGTTCTTC. The full variable domain, rest sourced from reference TRBV5-4 and TRBJ2-1, is ETGVTQSPTHLIKTRGQQVTLRCSSQSGHNTVSWYQQALGQGPQFIFQYYREEENGRGNFPPRFSGLQFPNYSSELNVNALELDDSALYLCASSLAEAPYSYNEQFFGPGTRLTVL.

The J gene is TRBJ1-1, the V gene TRBV5-4; weak D call: TRBD1 (5 bases). V gave up 1 base and J gave up 5 bases, with 12 bases separating them. Germline loops: CDR1 SGHNT, CDR2 YYREEE (reference sequence). This CDR3 spans 14 amino acids. Here the CDR3 reads CASSLRGRETEAFF. The CDR3 nucleotides read TGTGCCAGCAGCTTGAGGGGTCGTGAAACTGAAGCTTTCTTT.

The genes are TRBV18 and TRBJ1-2; 7 bases line up with TRBD1. CDR3 length: 15 amino acids. The V gene end was trimmed by 4 bases and the J gene end by 4 bases; junction bases not matched to a gene: 9. Germline lookup yields CDR1 KGHSH and CDR2 LQKENI. CDR3 region: CASSLRQGGSYGYTF. CDR3 bases: TGTGCCAGCTCACTCCGACAGGGAGGTAGCTATGGCTACACCTTC.

The chain couples TRBV9 to TRBJ2-3, with TRBD2 matching 9 bases. CDR3 length: 16 amino acids. The germline V gene has CDR1 SGDLS and CDR2 YYNGEE. J was trimmed by 4 bases and V by 1 base; bases with no gene match: 7. The CDR3 reads CASSVRAAGGPDTQYF. CDR3 bases: TGTGCCAGCAGCGTAAGGGCGGCGGGGGGGCCAGATACGCAGTATTTT. Variable domain in full (rest from reference TRBV9 and TRBJ2-3): DSGVTQTPKHLITATGQRVTLRCSPRSGDLSVYWYQQSLDQGLQFLIQYYNGEERAKGNILERFSAQQFPDLHSELNLSSLELGDSALYFCASSVRAAGGPDTQYFGPGTRLTVL.

The gene calls are TRBV5-1 and TRBJ1-1, with a possible D match to TRBD1 (5 bases). The CDR3 is 15 residues long. With 4 bases removed from V and 4 bases from J, the gap between germline ends came to 17 bases. The germline CDR1 and CDR2 sequences are SGHRS and YFSETQ. The CDR3 bases are TGCGCCAGCAGCGCCTATCAGGGAAGAGGCACTGAAGCTTTCTTT. Its protein product is CASSAYQGRGTEAFF.

The chain recombines TRBV30 with TRBJ2-7, with a possible D match to TRBD1 (6 bases). Germline lookup yields CDR1 GTSNPN and CDR2 SVGIG (reference sequence). The V end was cut by 5 bases, the J end by 4 bases, with 15 bases between. The CDR3 loop spans 13 amino acids. In DNA, the CDR3 is TGTGCCTGGTCCCCGGGACACTTTTACGAGCAGTACTTC. Translating it yields CAWSPGHFYEQYF. The full variable domain, completed using reference TRBV30 and TRBJ2-7, is SQTIHQWPATLVQPVGSPLSLECTVEGTSNPNLYWYRQAAGRGLQLLFYSVGIGQISSEVPQNLSASRPQDRQFILSSKKLLLSDSGFYLCAWSPGHFYEQYFGPGTRLTVT.

The CDR3 is CASSSPYPGLTNSPLHF. CDR3 nucleotides: TGTGCCAGCAGCTCCCCTTACCCGGGACTCACTAATTCACCCCTCCACTTT. The V and J genes are TRBV7-2 and TRBJ1-6; TRBD1 might be the D (5 bases). Per the germline V gene, CDR1 is SGHTA and CDR2 is FQGNSA. The CDR3 consists of 17 residues. V gave up 4 bases and J gave up 6 bases, with 19 bases separating them.

CDR3 in amino acids: CASSAILAGGNNEQFF. The CDR3 nucleotides are TGTGCCAGCTCAGCTATACTAGCGGGGGGTAACAATGAGCAGTTCTTC. The V call is TRBV18, the J call TRBJ2-1; 12 bases match TRBD2. The CDR3 loop spans 16 amino acids. Per the germline V gene, CDR1 is KGHSH and CDR2 is LQKENI. V was pared by 5 bases and J by 5 bases, with 7 bases of the junction left unmatched.

This chain joins TRBV29-1 and TRBJ1-1, with D tentatively TRBD1 (6 bases). The V end was cut by 7 bases, the J end by 3 bases, with 15 bases between. Germline lookup yields CDR1 SQVTM and CDR2 ANQGSEA. This CDR3 is 13 amino acids long. The CDR3: CSGTGTPYTEAFF. CDR3 bases: TGCAGCGGAACAGGGACACCCTACACTGAAGCTTTCTTT.

V usage is TRBV2 and J usage is TRBJ1-5, with a weak D call TRBD1 (5 bases). The V end was cut by 3 bases, the J end by 6 bases, with 9 bases between. The CDR3 runs 13 residues. CDR1 SNHLY and CDR2 FYNNEI come from the germline V gene. The CDR3 coding sequence is TGTGCCAGCAGTGACAGGGTTCTTCAGCCCCAGCATTTT. Translating it yields CASSDRVLQPQHF.

This rearrangement joins TRBV6-1 to TRBJ2-7; tentatively, D is TRBD1 (5 bases). With 7 bases removed from V and 2 bases from J, the gap between germline ends came to 12 bases. The CDR3 has 13 residues. Germline loops: CDR1 MNHNS, CDR2 SASEGT. The CDR3 coding sequence is TGTGCCAGCATTCGACAGAGTCCCTACGAGCAGTACTTC. Translation gives CASIRQSPYEQYF.

This clone was seen just once. The V call is TRBV30, the J call TRBJ2-3, with 9 nucleotides matching TRBD2. With V trimmed by 5 bases and J by 0 bases, 3 bases remained unmatched. The length of the CDR3 is 14 residues. Germline lookup yields CDR1 GTSNPN and CDR2 SVGIG (reference sequence). As DNA, the CDR3 is TGTGCCTGGCTAGCGGGACCCAGCACAGATACGCAGTATTTT. Encoded protein: CAWLAGPSTDTQYF.

This clone was seen a single time. The CDR3 bases are TGCAGCGTTGCCAGAGGGTCGGAAAAACTGTTTTTT. It specifies CSVARGSEKLFF. This rearrangement joins TRBV29-1 to TRBJ1-4; D unclear. From germline, CDR1 is SQVTM and CDR2 ANQGSEA. The V end lost 4 bases, the J end lost 8 bases, and 11 bases lay between the germline ends. This CDR3 region has 12 residues.